The T cell receptor beta chain under discussion was sequenced for a study of shared clonotypes between healthy human individuals. On the study more broadly: Donor composition was a couple of women and three men, aged 18 to 49. Study-level results: Estimated richness was generally greater in naive than memory subsets.

Splitting the CD4+ cells yielded a CD45RA+ naive subset and a CD45RA-negative memory subset. Original processing methods: ImmunoSEQ supplied junction-only sequences lacking quality scores, so filtering was different. Repertoires were generated with immunoSEQ multiplex PCR, while TCRdb's copy carries only in-frame clones and drops some. V and J calls plus clone size are reproduced from that table; the DNA served to infer D and trimming. Here the sample spans 780,000 or so clones, 55% to 80% being singletons. CDR3 length: 17 residues. Germline assignment: CDR1 SGHAT and CDR2 FQNNGV. V was pared by 0 bases and J by 4 bases, with 6 bases of the junction left unmatched. This clone was seen only a few times. What it recognizes is unknown.

The rearrangement links TRBV11-2 to TRBJ2-2; TRBD1 aligns across 9 bases. This TCR derives from a woman under 40 in good health. Input material: memory CD4+ T cells sorted from blood. Subset defined: CD45RA-negative fraction. The CDR3 sequence: CASSLDRQGVATGELFF. The DNA for the CDR3 is TGTGCCAGCAGCTTAGATAGACAGGGGGTGGCCACCGGGGAGCTGTTTTTT.